Below are 9 T cell receptor beta chains sequenced from a single sample in a study of blood T cell repertoires in COVID-19 (dated by TCRdb to the early 2020s). The library was produced with the immunoSEQ multiplex PCR assay. The source is immuneACCESS, and TCRdb retained only in-frame sequences with V and J called. Part of the clones is not carried over; for the studies checked, unresolved V genes explain less than half of this, and the remainder is unexplained. This sample has 200,000 to 250,000 clones in its table, and about 80% of those were observed once. 1.8% of the sample comes from the top ten. Specimen: PBMCs or T cells enriched from blood (not recorded which). These receptors were collected from a man aged 60 to 75 who had recovered from COVID-19.

The V gene is TRBV9, the J gene TRBJ2-5; the match to TRBD2 covers 7 bases. V was clipped by 0 bases and J by 1 base; unmatched bases: 6. The CDR3 spans 16 residues. In germline, CDR1 is SGDLS, CDR2 YYNGEE. CDR3 in DNA: TGTGCCAGCAGCGTAGCTTCGGGGAGGGGCCAAGAGACCCAGTACTTC. Residues: CASSVASGRGQETQYF.

The rearrangement joins TRBV9 to TRBJ2-3; 8 bases line up with TRBD1. The CDR3 sequence is 16 residues long. Germline trimming cut 3 bases from V and 4 bases from J; bases unmatched to any gene: 10. The V gene's germline CDR1 is SGDLS and CDR2 YYNGEE. The CDR3 loop reads CASSAQGASVSDTQYF. CDR3 DNA sequence: TGTGCCAGCAGCGCGCAGGGGGCCTCCGTTTCAGATACGCAGTATTTT.

The chain recombines TRBV9 with TRBJ1-3; D is unresolved. V lost 0 bases and J 0 bases, leaving 7 bases between the germline ends. Germline CDR1 reads SGDLS; CDR2 reads YYNGEE. The CDR3 is 15 amino acids. CDR3 region: CASSVGGSSGNTIYF. CDR3 in DNA: TGTGCCAGCAGCGTAGGAGGGAGCTCTGGAAACACCATATATTTT.

This chain links TRBV27 with TRBJ2-3; 9 bases are a match to TRBD2. The V and J ends lost 3 bases and 0 bases, in that order; junction bases with no gene match: 22. The CDR3 runs to 22 residues. The V gene's germline CDR1 is MNHEY and CDR2 SMNVEV (reference sequence). CDR3 loop: CASSLRGSVLHRLAGSTDTQYF. CDR3 coding DNA: TGTGCCAGCAGTTTGCGGGGGAGTGTTTTACATCGTCTAGCGGGGAGCACAGATACGCAGTATTTT.

The chain uses TRBV7-6 and TRBJ2-7, with TRBD1 as a possible D gene (6 bases). Between the trimmed V and J ends, which lost 1 base and 0 bases, there was a span of 10 bases. The germline V gene has CDR1 SGHVS and CDR2 FNYEAQ. The CDR3 covers 15 residues. The CDR3 reads CASSLVQGPSYEQYF. Written as DNA, the CDR3 is TGTGCCAGCAGCTTAGTCCAGGGGCCCTCCTACGAGCAGTACTTC.

V and J are TRBV7-6 and TRBJ2-2, with 12 bases matching TRBD2. Germline trimming cut 0 bases from V and 1 base from J; bases unmatched to any gene: 6. The CDR3 is 19 residues long. Germline CDR1 and CDR2: SGHVS and FNYEAQ. CDR3 nucleotide sequence: TGTGCCAGCAGCTTAGCGGCTAGCGGGGGGGCCCGGAACACCGGGGAGCTGTTTTTT. It specifies CASSLAASGGARNTGELFF.

This clone has a handful of counts. The rearrangement links TRBV10-3 to TRBJ1-6; TRBD1 is a possible D gene (6 bases). The V and J ends lost 7 bases and 8 bases respectively, with 15 bases between them. The CDR3 consists of 14 residues. Germline CDR1 and CDR2: ENHRY and SYGVKD. The CDR3 DNA sequence: TGTGCCATCAAAGCACAGGGAGGGGATTCACCCCTCCACTTT. The encoded protein is CAIKAQGGDSPLHF.

This clone was seen only once. The genes are TRBV15 and TRBJ1-1, with D unresolved. Germline V lookup: CDR1 LNHNV, CDR2 YYDKDF (reference sequence). Deletions cut 2 bases from V and 8 bases from J, with 9 bases between. The CDR3 spans 12 residues. In nucleotides, the CDR3 is TGTGCCACCAGCAGATACAAGTCCGAAGCTTTCTTT. It translates to CATSRYKSEAFF.

The rearrangement links TRBV19 to TRBJ2-5; 11 bases are a match to TRBD2. This CDR3 region has 15 residues. CDR1 and CDR2 from the germline V gene are LNHDA and SQIVND (reference sequence). Trimming took 3 bases from V and 4 from J; bases not matched to a gene: 4. Here the CDR3 reads CASSILAGGPETQYF. DNA of the CDR3: TGTGCCAGTAGTATTTTAGCGGGGGGGCCAGAGACCCAGTACTTC.